This T cell receptor beta chain was retrieved from a study of T cells in Graves' hyperthyroidism and ophthalmopathy. Findings and caveats of the study: Most expanded thyroid clonotypes above 0.001 also appeared in blood. Researchers report that a 13 V-J model separated ophthalmopathy from stable hyperthyroidism.

CDR1 is ENHRY and CDR2 is SYGVKD in the germline V gene. V was clipped by 11 bases and J by 3 bases; unmatched bases: 6. The CDR3 sequence is 14 residues long. Calling Graves' hyperthyroidism stable meant ophthalmopathy did not progress within 18 months. Every diagnosis used clinical symptoms, serum thyroxine and TRAb, thyroid ultrasound and orbital computed tomography. This clonotype has at least ten counts. What it binds is not known. RNA transcripts gave rise to amplified TCR beta CDR3 regions. The HTBI primer set drove a first-round RT-PCR of the TCR CDR3. TCRdb analysed the multiplex PCR reads with MiXCR anew, one entry per CDR3 protein. In the table there are 250,000 to 350,000 distinct CDR3 sequences, approximately 17% of which are singletons.

The TCR was taken from a man younger than 45 with Graves' hyperthyroidism. V usage is TRBV10-3 and J usage is TRBJ2-7, with 14 bases identical to TRBD2. Sequenced input: blood. The CDR3 protein is CASTGTSGSYEQYF. CDR3 bases: TGTGCCTCGACCGGGACTAGCGGGAGCTACGAGCAGTACTTC.